The clone carrying this TCR beta chain was counted between two and nine times. Its antigen remains unidentified. From germline, CDR1 is SEHNR and CDR2 FQNEAQ (reference sequence). Between the trimmed V and J ends, which lost 1 base and 7 bases, there was a span of 4 bases. The CDR3 spans 12 residues. MiXCR was run by TCRdb on the 5' RACE reads, yielding one entry per CDR3 protein. There are approximately 190,000 distinct CDR3 sequences in the sample; around a sixth occur only once, and around two fifths lies in the top ten. This entry is derived from a study of identical twins. Findings and caveats of the study: The analysis was cross-sectional rather than longitudinal within donors.

The sample also formed part of further work on T cells expressing NK-cell markers.

The sequence came from a woman between 18 and 30 years old in good health. The specimen sequenced was CD8+ T cells sorted from blood. The rearrangement uses TRBV7-9 and TRBJ2-2; no definite D call. The CDR3 DNA follows: TGTGCCAGCAGCTTAGAAAACGGGGAGCTGTTTTTT. Protein: CASSLENGELFF.